These T cell receptor beta chains were read from a single sample in a study of beta chain features in type 1 diabetes. Assay used: immunoSEQ multiplex PCR; TCRdb lists only in-frame clones, some missing. Of some 900,000 clones in the sample, 17% are singletons; the top ten hold 0.02% to 0.03%. The sample taken for sequencing was naive CD4+ T cells from blood. The receptors originated from a woman aged 18-29 years in good health. CDR3s include the opening cysteine and the closing phenylalanine or tryptophan. The order of the fields is D gene, V gene, clone size, J gene, CDR3 protein, CDR3 DNA. D genes are given only for firm matches. The size entry is marked missing in some rows and otherwise reads once, few, many or a size class.

>.|TRBV2|few|TRBJ2-4
CASSDRDGAKNIQYF
TGTGCCAGCAGTGATCGGGACGGAGCCAAAAACATTCAGTACTTC
>.|TRBV27|few|TRBJ2-4
CASSLGPTPKNIQYF
TGTGCCAGCAGTTTAGGACCGACACCCAAAAACATTCAGTACTTC
>TRBD2|TRBV5-8|.|TRBJ2-7
CASSRGTSGSSSSYEQYF
TGTGCCAGCAGCCGAGGGACTAGCGGGAGCTCCAGCTCCTACGAGCAGTACTTC
>.|TRBV2|.|TRBJ1-2
CASAPGAGNGYTF
TGTGCCAGCGCCCCGGGCGCGGGTAATGGCTACACCTTC
>.|TRBV5-1|.|TRBJ2-1
CASSRTPPPSSYNEQFF
TGCGCCAGCAGCAGGACTCCCCCCCCGAGCTCCTACAATGAGCAGTTCTTC
>.|TRBV19|.|TRBJ1-5
CASSFSPYGADQPQHF
TGTGCCAGTAGTTTCTCACCTTACGGGGCTGATCAGCCCCAGCATTTT
>.|TRBV5-6|.|TRBJ2-7
CASSLMSTSEQYF
TGTGCCAGCAGCTTGATGAGTACCAGCGAGCAGTACTTC
>.|TRBV10-3|few|TRBJ2-3
CAISSREDTQYF
TGTGCCATCAGTTCCAGGGAAGATACGCAGTATTTT
>TRBD2|TRBV11-2|once|TRBJ2-1
CASSLDAWGGLPSYNEQFF
TGTGCCAGCAGCTTAGATGCCTGGGGGGGACTTCCGTCCTACAATGAGCAGTTCTTC
>TRBD2|TRBV5-1|few|TRBJ2-2
CASSLGGLAVNTGELFF
TGCGCCAGCAGCCTTGGGGGACTAGCAGTGAACACCGGGGAGCTGTTTTTT
>.|TRBV9|.|TRBJ1-2
CASSVSSVGYGYTF
TGTGCCAGCAGCGTATCGAGTGTCGGCTATGGCTACACCTTC
>.|TRBV6-6|few|TRBJ2-1
CASKYSPPQNEQFF
TGTGCCAGCAAGTACTCACCTCCCCAAAATGAGCAGTTCTTC
>TRBD1|TRBV6-6|.|TRBJ2-2
CASRGGENTGELFF
TGTGCCAGTCGAGGGGGCGAGAACACCGGGGAGCTGTTTTTT
>.|TRBV7-9|few|TRBJ2-3
CASSLAQTTLKDTQYF
TGTGCCAGCAGCTTAGCGCAGACCACCCTGAAAGATACGCAGTATTTT
>.|TRBV9|.|TRBJ1-2
CASSVVRGGGYGYTF
TGTGCCAGCAGCGTAGTAAGGGGCGGCGGCTATGGCTACACCTTC
>.|TRBV29-1|few|TRBJ1-1
CSVGNQGRAFF
TGCAGCGTTGGTAATCAGGGGAGAGCTTTCTTT
>TRBD1|TRBV4-3|.|TRBJ2-1
CASGSPGQVNRNEQFF
TGCGCCAGCGGCTCCCCGGGACAGGTCAACCGTAATGAGCAGTTCTTC
>.|TRBV28|.|TRBJ2-7
CASSFGVSEQYF
TGTGCCAGCAGTTTTGGGGTCTCCGAGCAGTACTTC
>TRBD1|TRBV5-1|.|TRBJ2-1
CASSLTAGGDEQFF
TGCGCCAGCAGCTTAACGGCAGGGGGCGATGAGCAGTTCTTC
>TRBD1|TRBV4-3|.|TRBJ1-2
CASSREESGGFYYGYTF
TGCGCCAGCAGCCGTGAAGAGTCAGGGGGTTTCTACTATGGCTACACCTTC
>.|TRBV7-8|.|TRBJ1-5
CASSLGVGSNQPQHF
TGTGCCAGCAGCTTAGGAGTGGGGAGCAATCAGCCCCAGCATTTT
>.|TRBV27|few|TRBJ2-5
CASSHTKKETQYF
TGTGCCAGCAGTCATACTAAGAAAGAGACCCAGTACTTC
>.|TRBV27|.|TRBJ1-5
CASSSQGARPQHF
TGTGCCAGCAGTTCGCAGGGAGCGAGGCCCCAGCATTTT
>TRBD1|TRBV29-1|few|TRBJ1-1
CSANRGLSEAFF
TGCAGCGCAAACAGGGGGCTGTCTGAAGCTTTCTTT
>.|TRBV7-2|few|TRBJ2-1
CASSLAQKGEQFF
TGTGCCAGCAGCTTAGCGCAAAAGGGTGAGCAGTTCTTC
>.|TRBV4-3|few|TRBJ2-3
CASSQEVEGDTDTQYF
TGCGCCAGCAGCCAAGAGGTCGAGGGGGACACAGATACGCAGTATTTT
>.|TRBV6-5|few|TRBJ2-3
CASSFSRTRTDTQYF
TGTGCCAGCTCGTTTAGCCGGACACGCACAGATACGCAGTATTTT
>.|TRBV28|few|TRBJ2-7
CASSISGSSYEQYF
TGTGCCAGCAGTATCTCAGGGAGCTCCTACGAGCAGTACTTC
>.|TRBV29-1|.|TRBJ1-1
CSVVRGTEAFF
TGCAGCGTTGTTCGGGGCACTGAAGCTTTCTTT
>.|TRBV19|.|TRBJ1-5
CASSTRTLMGPQHF
TGTGCCAGTAGTACCCGGACTCTAATGGGGCCCCAGCATTTT
>.|TRBV11-2|few|TRBJ2-7
CASSRLGPKEHEQYF
TGTGCCAGCAGCCGGCTAGGGCCAAAGGAGCACGAGCAGTACTTC
>.|TRBV6-5|few|TRBJ2-6
CASSYGTLGANVLTF
TGTGCCAGCAGTTACGGGACGCTGGGGGCCAACGTCCTGACTTTC
>TRBD2|TRBV15|few|TRBJ2-1
CATSRSGLAGDNEQFF
TGTGCCACCAGCAGATCAGGACTAGCGGGAGACAATGAGCAGTTCTTC
>TRBD1|TRBV27|few|TRBJ2-1
CASSYRGGPYNEQFF
TGTGCCAGCAGTTACAGGGGTGGACCCTACAATGAGCAGTTCTTC
>TRBD2|TRBV5-1|few|TRBJ2-3
CASSEGLAGSTDTQYF
TGCGCCAGCAGCGAAGGACTAGCGGGATCCACAGATACGCAGTATTTT
>.|TRBV7-2|.|TRBJ2-3
CASSNRVDTQYF
TGTGCCAGCAGCAACAGGGTCGATACGCAGTATTTT
>.|TRBV29-1|.|TRBJ2-5
CSVSLVIAETQYF
TGCAGCGTTTCCCTGGTGATAGCGGAGACCCAGTACTTC
>TRBD2|TRBV4-2|.|TRBJ2-5
CASSQVQSGTKETQYF
TGTGCCAGCAGCCAAGTGCAGTCCGGGACTAAAGAGACCCAGTACTTC
>.|TRBV7-2|few|TRBJ2-7
CASSLGGVYEQYF
TGTGCCAGCAGCTTAGGTGGGGTCTACGAGCAGTACTTC